Below, 21 T cell receptor beta chains from the same sample are listed, as sequenced in a study of identical twins. MiXCR was run by TCRdb on the 5' RACE reads, yielding one entry per CDR3 protein. This sample has some 500,000 distinct CDR3 sequences, with 22% found just once. The sample was also linked to a second study, of T cells expressing NK-cell markers.

Sequenced material: CD4+ T cells sorted from blood. The source is a woman between 18 and 30 years old in good health.

This clonotype has at least ten counts. The chain links TRBV5-1 to TRBJ2-3; D is perhaps TRBD1 or TRBD2 (6 bases each). V lost 1 base to trimming and J lost 4 bases, with 16 bases between them. The CDR3 has 16 amino acids. CDR1 and CDR2 (germline): SGHRS, YFSETQ. Here the CDR3 reads CASSLPGGLTSDTQYF. CDR3 nucleotides: TGCGCCAGCAGCTTGCCCGGGGGCCTAACCTCAGATACGCAGTATTTT.

The rearrangement links TRBV5-1 to TRBJ1-2; TRBD1 matches 12 bases. The J segment lost 4 bases and the V segment lost 4 bases, leaving 5 bases of the junction unmatched. Germline V gene data show CDR1 as SGHRS and CDR2 as YFSETQ. CDR3 size: 15 residues. CDR3 loop: CASSTGTGGGYGYTF. Here the CDR3 DNA reads TGCGCCAGCAGCACCGGGACAGGGGGCGGCTATGGCTACACCTTC.

This clonotype was recorded many times. This sequence joins TRBV29-1 and TRBJ2-1; 11 positions match TRBD1. The germline V gene encodes CDR1 SQVTM and CDR2 ANQGSEA. The ends lost 4 bases at V and 6 bases at J; junction bases unmatched: 8. CDR3 length: 15 amino acids. The CDR3 nucleotides read TGCAGCGTTGTAGTCCGGGACAGGGGGATCAATGAGCAGTTCTTC. Its protein is CSVVVRDRGINEQFF.

This clonotype was recorded a few times. V is TRBV20-1 and J is TRBJ1-1; no reliable D call. Trimming shortened V by 3 bases and J by 1 base, and 21 bases separated the two germline ends. The CDR3 is 17 residues long. Germline V gives CDR1 DFQATT, CDR2 SNEGSKA (reference sequence). This CDR3 is CSASIDELKGTNTEAFF. CDR3 DNA: TGCAGTGCTAGTATAGACGAACTAAAGGGAACGAACACTGAAGCTTTCTTT.

This clonotype occurred a few times. The J gene is TRBJ2-5, the V gene TRBV20-1, with TRBD1 as a possible D gene (6 bases). Trimming left V 6 bases short and J 5 bases short, with 19 bases between. This CDR3 is 14 amino acids long. Germline CDR1 is DFQATT and CDR2 is SNEGSKA (reference sequence). The CDR3 bases are TGCAGTGCGAGGGACAATATGATGTCGGAGACCCAGTACTTC. Residues: CSARDNMMSETQYF.

For the CDR3, the DNA is TGTGCCAGCAGCCCCACGGGCGGTCAGCCCCAGCATTTT. Protein product: CASSPTGGQPQHF. This rearrangement joins TRBV7-9 to TRBJ1-5; D gene uncertain. The V and J ends lost 5 bases and 6 bases respectively, with 11 bases between them. The CDR3 spans 13 residues. Germline CDR1 SEHNR, CDR2 FQNEAQ (reference sequence). Looking up the rest from reference TRBV7-9 and TRBJ1-5 gives the full variable domain: DTGVSQNPRHKITKRGQNVTFRCDPISEHNRLYWYRQTLGQGPEFLTYFQNEAQLEKSRLLSDRFSAERPKGSFSTLEIQRTEQGDSAMYLCASSPTGGQPQHFGDGTRLSIL.

The sample holds a few counts of this clonotype. The CDR3 reads CSANTGTNLEAFF. DNA of the CDR3: TGCAGTGCCAACACCGGGACGAACCTCGAGGCTTTCTTT. The V call is TRBV20-1, the J call TRBJ1-1; tentatively, D is TRBD1 (5 bases). CDR3 length: 13 amino acids. V lost 6 bases and J 11 bases, leaving 22 bases between the germline ends. The germline CDR1 and CDR2 sequences are DFQATT and SNEGSKA (reference sequence).

The rearrangement uses TRBV11-2 and TRBJ1-2; D perhaps matches TRBD1 (6 bases). Germline CDR1 reads SGHAT; CDR2 reads FQNNGV. The V end lost 4 bases, the J end lost 2 bases, and 11 bases lay between the germline ends. The CDR3 has 14 residues. The CDR3, as DNA: TGTGCCAGCAGCTCCGGGACAAAAAACTATGGCTACACCTTC. Translation gives CASSSGTKNYGYTF.

This chain links TRBV10-3 with TRBJ1-6, with 10 bases matching TRBD1. V dropped 8 bases and J dropped 7; count of bases not matched to a gene: 2. Germline V gene data show CDR1 as ENHRY and CDR2 as SYGVKD. CDR3 length: 13 amino acids. For the CDR3, the DNA is TGTGCCATCGGGGGACAGGGGAATTCACCCCTCCACTTT. This translates into CAIGGQGNSPLHF.

This clonotype was counted at least ten times. The gene calls are TRBV18 and TRBJ2-3, with D possibly TRBD2 on 6 matching bases. The germline gives CDR1 KGHSH, CDR2 LQKENI. Trimming removed 8 bases from V and 8 bases from J, with 11 bases in between. This CDR3 contains 11 residues. The CDR3 protein is CASSPEGTQYF. The DNA for the CDR3 is TGTGCCAGCAGTCCGGAGGGTACGCAGTATTTT.

This clonotype came up a few times. The CDR3 DNA reads as TGTGCCAGCAACAAAGGGGAGCAGCTGATCCGCCTACACGAGCAGTACTTC. Translation gives CASNKGEQLIRLHEQYF. The rearrangement links TRBV2 to TRBJ2-7; D tentatively fits TRBD1 or TRBD2 (5 bases each). Germline values: CDR1 SNHLY, CDR2 FYNNEI. Trimming shortened V by 7 bases and J by 5 bases, and 27 bases separated the two germline ends. The CDR3 spans 17 residues.

The chain uses TRBV9 and TRBJ1-3; weak D call: TRBD1 (5 bases). The CDR3 has 15 residues. V gave up 0 bases and J gave up 2 bases, with 9 bases separating them. Per germline, CDR1 SGDLS and CDR2 YYNGEE. CDR3 in amino acids: CASSVAGTPGNTIYF. The CDR3 coding sequence is TGTGCCAGCAGCGTAGCGGGGACCCCTGGAAACACCATATATTTT.

This clonotype came up a few times. The chain is built from TRBV7-6 and TRBJ2-3, with D possibly called TRBD1 or TRBD2 (7 bases each). There are 18 residues in the CDR3. The germline CDR1 and CDR2 sequences are SGHVS and FNYEAQ. V was pared by 5 bases and J by 1 base, with 22 bases between. CDR3 nucleotide sequence: TGTGCCAGCAGCCGACGGACTAGGGGGGGACAGCGCACAGATACGCAGTATTTT. This codes for CASSRRTRGGQRTDTQYF.

The rearrangement joins TRBV21-1 to TRBJ2-3; the D call TRBD1 from the table was never checked on the DNA. TRBV21-1 is marked as a pseudogene. The CDR3 covers 17 residues. This chain's CDR3 is CASSKAGQGADTDTQYF. The CDR3 DNA is TGTGCCAGCAGCAAAGCCGGACAGGGGGCAGACACAGATACGCAGTATTTT.

The V call is TRBV6-2 or TRBV6-3, the J call TRBJ2-7; no reliable D call. Germline V gene data show CDR1 as MNHEY and CDR2 as SVGEGT. The V end lost 5 bases, the J end lost 7 bases, and 9 bases lay between the germline ends. The CDR3 consists of 11 residues. CDR3 DNA: TGTGCCAGCAGTGCGGCCTGGGAGCAGTACTTC. Residues: CASSAAWEQYF.

The rearrangement links TRBV12-3 or TRBV12-4 to TRBJ2-5; no definite D call. This CDR3 region has 12 residues. Trimming pared 0 bases from V and 9 bases from J, leaving 8 bases between. The CDR3: CASSLAPYAQYF. The CDR3 bases are TGTGCCAGCAGTTTAGCCCCCTATGCCCAGTACTTC.

This clonotype has more than one count but fewer than ten. The V call is TRBV7-9, the J call TRBJ2-7; the D gene is possibly TRBD2 (6 bases). Germline V gives CDR1 SEHNR, CDR2 FQNEAQ (reference sequence). V lost 1 base and J 6 bases, leaving 13 bases between the germline ends. This CDR3 contains 14 residues. CDR3 nucleotide sequence: TGTGCCAGCAGCTTAGATGGGGGGTCGGGCGAGCAGTACTTC. Protein: CASSLDGGSGEQYF.

This clonotype was picked up many times. V gene TRBV10-3 combines with J gene TRBJ2-7; D perhaps matches TRBD2 (6 bases). CDR3 size: 12 residues. CDR1 and CDR2 from the germline V gene are ENHRY and SYGVKD. Trimming pared 6 bases from V and 5 bases from J, leaving 11 bases between. This CDR3 reads CAISGSPDEQYF. The CDR3 bases are TGTGCCATCAGCGGGAGCCCGGACGAGCAGTACTTC.

This clonotype was detected a few times. This sequence joins TRBV6-5 and TRBJ2-2; D is unresolved. From germline, CDR1 is MNHEY and CDR2 SVGAGI. This CDR3 has 14 residues. V lost 2 bases and J 4 bases, leaving 8 bases between the germline ends. This CDR3 is CASSYGWGTGELFF. CDR3 nucleotides: TGTGCCAGCAGTTACGGTTGGGGCACCGGGGAGCTGTTTTTT.

The sample holds a few counts of this clonotype. The DNA for the CDR3 is TGTGCCATCAGAGGGTCAGACAGCTCCTATAATTCACCCCTCCACTTT. Encoded protein: CAIRGSDSSYNSPLHF. The chain has TRBV10-3 and TRBJ1-6; maybe TRBD1 (5 bases). Trimming pared 6 bases from V and 0 bases from J, leaving 12 bases between. The CDR3 length is 16 residues. From germline, CDR1 is ENHRY and CDR2 SYGVKD.

This clonotype was recorded a few times. V gene TRBV11-2 combines with J gene TRBJ2-4; D remains ambiguous. CDR3 size: 13 residues. Per germline, CDR1 SGHAT and CDR2 FQNNGV. Between the trimmed V and J ends, which lost 1 base and 5 bases, there was a span of 6 bases. The CDR3 DNA reads as TGTGCCAGCAGCTTAGGTGGGCAAAACATTCAGTACTTC. Amino acids: CASSLGGQNIQYF.